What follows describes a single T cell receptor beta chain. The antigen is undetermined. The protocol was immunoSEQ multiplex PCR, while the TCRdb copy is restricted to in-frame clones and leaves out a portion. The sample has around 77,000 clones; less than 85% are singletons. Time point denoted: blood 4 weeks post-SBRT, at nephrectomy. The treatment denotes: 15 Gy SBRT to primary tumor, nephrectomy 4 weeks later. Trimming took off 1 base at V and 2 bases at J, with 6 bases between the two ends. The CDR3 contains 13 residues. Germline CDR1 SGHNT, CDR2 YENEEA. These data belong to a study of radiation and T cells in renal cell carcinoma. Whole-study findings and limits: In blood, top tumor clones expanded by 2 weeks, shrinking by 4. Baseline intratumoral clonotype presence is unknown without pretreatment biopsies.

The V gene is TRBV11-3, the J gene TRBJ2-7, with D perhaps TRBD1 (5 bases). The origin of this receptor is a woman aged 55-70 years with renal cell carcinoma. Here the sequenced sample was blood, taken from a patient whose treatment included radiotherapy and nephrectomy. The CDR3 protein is CASSLGTTYEQYF. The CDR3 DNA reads TGTGCCAGCAGCTTAGGGACAACCTACGAGCAGTACTTC.